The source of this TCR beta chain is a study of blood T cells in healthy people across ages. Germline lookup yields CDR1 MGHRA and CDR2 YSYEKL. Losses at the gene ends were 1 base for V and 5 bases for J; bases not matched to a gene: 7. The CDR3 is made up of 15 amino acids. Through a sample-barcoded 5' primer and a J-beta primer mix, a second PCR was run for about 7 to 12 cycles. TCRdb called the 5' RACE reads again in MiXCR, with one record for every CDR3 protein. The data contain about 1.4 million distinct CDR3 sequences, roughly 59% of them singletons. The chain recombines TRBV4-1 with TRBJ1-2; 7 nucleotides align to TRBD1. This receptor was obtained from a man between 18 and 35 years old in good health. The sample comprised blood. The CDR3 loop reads CASSQAGTDPYGYTF. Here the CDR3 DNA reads TGCGCCAGCAGCCAAGCCGGGACAGACCCGTATGGCTACACCTTC.